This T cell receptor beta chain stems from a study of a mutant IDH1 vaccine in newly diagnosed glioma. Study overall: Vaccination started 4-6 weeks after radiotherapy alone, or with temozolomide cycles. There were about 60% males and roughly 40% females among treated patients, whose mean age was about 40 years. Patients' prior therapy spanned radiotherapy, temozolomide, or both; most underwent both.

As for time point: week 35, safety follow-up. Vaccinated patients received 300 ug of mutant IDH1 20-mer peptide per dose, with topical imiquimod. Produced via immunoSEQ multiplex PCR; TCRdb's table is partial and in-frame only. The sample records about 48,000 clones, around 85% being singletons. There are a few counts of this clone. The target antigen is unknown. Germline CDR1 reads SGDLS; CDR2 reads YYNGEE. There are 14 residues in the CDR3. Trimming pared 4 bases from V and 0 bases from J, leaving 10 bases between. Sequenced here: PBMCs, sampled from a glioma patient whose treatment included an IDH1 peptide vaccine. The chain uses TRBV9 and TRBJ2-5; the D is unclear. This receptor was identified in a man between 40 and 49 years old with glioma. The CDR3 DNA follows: TGTGCCAGCAGCTCCACGAGCAACCAAGAGACCCAGTACTTC. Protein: CASSSTSNQETQYF. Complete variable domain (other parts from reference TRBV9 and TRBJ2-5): DSGVTQTPKHLITATGQRVTLRCSPRSGDLSVYWYQQSLDQGLQFLIQYYNGEERAKGNILERFSAQQFPDLHSELNLSSLELGDSALYFCASSSTSNQETQYFGPGTRLLVL.